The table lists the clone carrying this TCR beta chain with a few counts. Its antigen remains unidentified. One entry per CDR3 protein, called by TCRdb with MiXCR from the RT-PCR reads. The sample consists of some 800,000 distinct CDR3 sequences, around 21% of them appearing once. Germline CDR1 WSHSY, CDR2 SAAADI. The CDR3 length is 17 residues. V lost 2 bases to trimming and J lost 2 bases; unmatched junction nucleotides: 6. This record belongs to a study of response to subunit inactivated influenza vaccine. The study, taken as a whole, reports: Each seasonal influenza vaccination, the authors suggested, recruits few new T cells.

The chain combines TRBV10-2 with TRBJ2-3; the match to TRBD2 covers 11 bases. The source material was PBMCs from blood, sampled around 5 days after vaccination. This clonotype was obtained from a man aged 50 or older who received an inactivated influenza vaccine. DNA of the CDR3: TGCGCCAGCAGTGAGAGTAGACTAGCGGGGATCACAGATACGCAGTATTTT. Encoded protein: CASSESRLAGITDTQYF.